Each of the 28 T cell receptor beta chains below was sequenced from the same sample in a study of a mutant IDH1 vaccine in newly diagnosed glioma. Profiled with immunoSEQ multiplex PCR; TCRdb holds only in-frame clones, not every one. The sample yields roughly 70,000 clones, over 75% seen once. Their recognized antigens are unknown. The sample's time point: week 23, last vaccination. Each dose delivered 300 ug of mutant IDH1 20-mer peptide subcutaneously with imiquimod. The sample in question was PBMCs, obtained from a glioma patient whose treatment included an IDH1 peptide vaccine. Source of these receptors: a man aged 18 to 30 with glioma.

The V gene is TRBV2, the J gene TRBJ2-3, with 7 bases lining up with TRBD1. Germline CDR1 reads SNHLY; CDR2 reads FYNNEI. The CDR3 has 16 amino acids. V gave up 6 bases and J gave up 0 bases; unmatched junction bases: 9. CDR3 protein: CASRIHRDRSTDTQYF. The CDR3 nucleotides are TGTGCCAGCAGAATACACCGGGACAGAAGCACAGATACGCAGTATTTT.

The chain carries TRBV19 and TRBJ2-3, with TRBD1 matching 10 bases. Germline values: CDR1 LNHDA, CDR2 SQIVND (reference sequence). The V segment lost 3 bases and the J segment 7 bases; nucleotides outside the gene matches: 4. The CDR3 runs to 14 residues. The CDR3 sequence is CASSMTGGWNTQYF. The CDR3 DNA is TGTGCCAGTAGTATGACAGGGGGCTGGAATACGCAGTATTTT. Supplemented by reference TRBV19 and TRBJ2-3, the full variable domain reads DGGITQSPKYLFRKEGQNVTLSCEQNLNHDAMYWYRQDPGQGLRLIYYSQIVNDFQKGDIAEGYSVSREKKESFPLTVTSAQKNPTAFYLCASSMTGGWNTQYFGPGTRLTVL.

The CDR3 DNA reads as TGTGCCAGCAGCCAAGGGCGACAGGGGATGGCTGGGGCCAACGTCCTGACTTTC. As protein: CASSQGRQGMAGANVLTF. The V gene is TRBV4-2, the J gene TRBJ2-6; 8 bases map to TRBD1. CDR3 size: 18 residues. Germline V CDR1 and CDR2: LGHNA, YNFKEQ. Losses at the gene ends were 1 base for V and 2 bases for J; bases not matched to a gene: 7.

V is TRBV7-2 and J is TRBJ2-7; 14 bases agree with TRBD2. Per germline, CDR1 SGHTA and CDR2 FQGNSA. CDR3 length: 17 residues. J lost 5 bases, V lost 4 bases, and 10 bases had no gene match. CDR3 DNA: TGTGCCAGCAGCTCTCCCCGACTAGCGGGAGGGATCCACGAGCAGTACTTC. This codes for CASSSPRLAGGIHEQYF.

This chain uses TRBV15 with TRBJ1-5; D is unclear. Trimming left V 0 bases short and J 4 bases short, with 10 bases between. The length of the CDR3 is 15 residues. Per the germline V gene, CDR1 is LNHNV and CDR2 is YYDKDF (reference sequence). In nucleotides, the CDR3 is TGTGCCACCAGCAGAGATTTGTCACCTAATCAGCCCCAGCATTTT. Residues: CATSRDLSPNQPQHF. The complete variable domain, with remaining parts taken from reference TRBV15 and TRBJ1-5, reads DAMVIQNPRYQVTQFGKPVTLSCSQTLNHNVMYWYQQKSSQAPKLLFHYYDKDFNNEADTPDNFQSRRPNTSFCFLDIRSPGLGDTAMYLCATSRDLSPNQPQHFGDGTRLSIL.

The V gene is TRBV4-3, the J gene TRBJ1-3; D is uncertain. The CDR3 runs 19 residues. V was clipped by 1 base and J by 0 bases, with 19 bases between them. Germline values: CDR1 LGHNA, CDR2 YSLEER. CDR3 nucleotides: TGCGCCAGCAGCCAAGGAAGGGCGACTCCAGACCTCTCTGGAAACACCATATATTTT. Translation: CASSQGRATPDLSGNTIYF.

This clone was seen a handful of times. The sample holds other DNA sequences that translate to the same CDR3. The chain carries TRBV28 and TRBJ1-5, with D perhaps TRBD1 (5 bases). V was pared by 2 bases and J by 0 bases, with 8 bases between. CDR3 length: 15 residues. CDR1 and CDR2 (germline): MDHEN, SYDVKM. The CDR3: CASSLIQGSNQPQHF. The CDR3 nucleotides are TGTGCCAGCAGTTTAATCCAGGGTAGCAATCAGCCCCAGCATTTT.

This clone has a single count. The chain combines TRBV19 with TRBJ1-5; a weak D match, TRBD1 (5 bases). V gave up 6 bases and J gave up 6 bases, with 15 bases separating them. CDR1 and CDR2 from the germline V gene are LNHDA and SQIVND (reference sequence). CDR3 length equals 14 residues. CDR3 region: CASSIIMGGQPQHF. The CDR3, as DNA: TGTGCCAGTAGCATAATCATGGGGGGTCAGCCCCAGCATTTT.

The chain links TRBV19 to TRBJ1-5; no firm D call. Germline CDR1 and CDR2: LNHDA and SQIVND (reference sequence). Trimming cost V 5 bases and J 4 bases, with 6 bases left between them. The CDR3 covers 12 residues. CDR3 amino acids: CASSPSNQPQHF. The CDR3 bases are TGTGCCAGTAGTCCATCAAATCAGCCCCAGCATTTT.

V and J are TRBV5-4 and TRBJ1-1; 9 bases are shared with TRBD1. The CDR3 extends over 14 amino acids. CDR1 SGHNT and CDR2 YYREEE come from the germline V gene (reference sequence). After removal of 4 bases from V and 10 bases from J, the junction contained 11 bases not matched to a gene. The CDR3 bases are TGTGCCAGCAGCCCGGACAGGGGAGTAAGGCGAGCTTTCTTT. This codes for CASSPDRGVRRAFF.

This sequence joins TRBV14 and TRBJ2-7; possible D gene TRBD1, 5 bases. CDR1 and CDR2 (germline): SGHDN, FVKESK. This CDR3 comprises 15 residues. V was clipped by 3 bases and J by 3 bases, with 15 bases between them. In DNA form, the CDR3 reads TGTGCCAGCAGCCAGCAGGGTTCTTACCTCTACGAGCAGTACTTC. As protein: CASSQQGSYLYEQYF.

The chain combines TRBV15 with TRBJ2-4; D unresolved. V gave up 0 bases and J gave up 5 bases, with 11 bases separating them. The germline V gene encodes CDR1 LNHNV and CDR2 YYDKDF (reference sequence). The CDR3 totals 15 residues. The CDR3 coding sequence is TGTGCCACCAGCAGAGATCGCGACTCAGAAAACATTCAGTACTTC. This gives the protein CATSRDRDSENIQYF.

The CDR3 nucleotides are TGTGCCAGCAGCGCGACAGGGGAGGGCAATCAGCCCCAGCATTTT. It is translated as CASSATGEGNQPQHF. The chain joins TRBV6-4 to TRBJ1-5; 8 nucleotides align to TRBD1. From germline, CDR1 is MRHNA and CDR2 SNTAGT. After removal of 6 bases from V and 2 bases from J, the junction contained 6 bases not matched to a gene. The CDR3 runs 15 residues.

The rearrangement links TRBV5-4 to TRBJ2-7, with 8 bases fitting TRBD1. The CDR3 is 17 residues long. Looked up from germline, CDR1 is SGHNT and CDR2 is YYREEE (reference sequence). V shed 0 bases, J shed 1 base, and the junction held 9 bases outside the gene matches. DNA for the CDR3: TGTGCCAGCAGCTTGGGATCGGCAGGGGGCTGGTCCTACGAGCAGTACTTC. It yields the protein CASSLGSAGGWSYEQYF. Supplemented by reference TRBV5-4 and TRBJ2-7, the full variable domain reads ETGVTQSPTHLIKTRGQQVTLRCSSQSGHNTVSWYQQALGQGPQFIFQYYREEENGRGNFPPRFSGLQFPNYSSELNVNALELDDSALYLCASSLGSAGGWSYEQYFGPGTRLTVT.

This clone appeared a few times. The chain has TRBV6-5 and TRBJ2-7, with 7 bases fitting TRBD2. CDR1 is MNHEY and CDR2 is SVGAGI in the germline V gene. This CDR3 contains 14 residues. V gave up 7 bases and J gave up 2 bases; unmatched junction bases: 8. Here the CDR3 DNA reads TGTGCCAGCACCTCTCGGCGGGGGACCTACGAGCAGTACTTC. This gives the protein CASTSRRGTYEQYF.

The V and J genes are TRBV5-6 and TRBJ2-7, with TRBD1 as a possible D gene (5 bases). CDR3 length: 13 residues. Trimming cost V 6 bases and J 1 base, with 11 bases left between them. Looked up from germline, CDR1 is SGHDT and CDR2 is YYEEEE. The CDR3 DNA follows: TGTGCCAGCAACCCACAGGAGTCCTACGAGCAGTACTTC. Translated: CASNPQESYEQYF.

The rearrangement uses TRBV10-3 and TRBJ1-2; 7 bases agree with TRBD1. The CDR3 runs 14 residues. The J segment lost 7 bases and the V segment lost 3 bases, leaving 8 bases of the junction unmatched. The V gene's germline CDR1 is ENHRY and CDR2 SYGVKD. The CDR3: CAISEMTGSGGYTF. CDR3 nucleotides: TGTGCCATCAGTGAAATGACAGGGTCAGGTGGCTACACCTTC.

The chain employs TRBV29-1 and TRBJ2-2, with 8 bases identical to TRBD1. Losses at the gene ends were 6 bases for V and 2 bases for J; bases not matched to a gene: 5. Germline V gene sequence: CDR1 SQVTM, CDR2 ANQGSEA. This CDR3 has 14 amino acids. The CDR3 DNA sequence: TGCAGCGTCCAAGGGACAGGAAACACCGGGGAGCTGTTTTTT. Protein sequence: CSVQGTGNTGELFF.

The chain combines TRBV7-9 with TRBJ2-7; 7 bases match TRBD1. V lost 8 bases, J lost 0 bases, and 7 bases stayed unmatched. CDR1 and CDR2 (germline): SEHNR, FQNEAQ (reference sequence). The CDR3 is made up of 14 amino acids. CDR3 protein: CASRAGTASYEQYF. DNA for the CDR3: TGTGCCAGCCGGGCCGGGACAGCCTCCTACGAGCAGTACTTC. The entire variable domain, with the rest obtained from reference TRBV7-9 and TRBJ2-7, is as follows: DTGVSQNPRHKITKRGQNVTFRCDPISEHNRLYWYRQTLGQGPEFLTYFQNEAQLEKSRLLSDRFSAERPKGSFSTLEIQRTEQGDSAMYLCASRAGTASYEQYFGPGTRLTVT.

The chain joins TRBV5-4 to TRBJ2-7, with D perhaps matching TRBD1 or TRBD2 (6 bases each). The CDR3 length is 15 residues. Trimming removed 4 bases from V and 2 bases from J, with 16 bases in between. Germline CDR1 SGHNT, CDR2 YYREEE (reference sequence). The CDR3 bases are TGTGCCAGCAGCAAGTGGGGGGCTACAACCTACGAGCAGTACTTC. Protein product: CASSKWGATTYEQYF.

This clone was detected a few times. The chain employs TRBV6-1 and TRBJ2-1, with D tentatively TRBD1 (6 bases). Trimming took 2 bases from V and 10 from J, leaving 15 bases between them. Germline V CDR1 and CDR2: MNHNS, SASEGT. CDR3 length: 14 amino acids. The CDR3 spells CASSEPVGGGEQFF. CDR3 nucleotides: TGTGCCAGCAGTGAACCTGTAGGTGGGGGCGAGCAGTTCTTC.

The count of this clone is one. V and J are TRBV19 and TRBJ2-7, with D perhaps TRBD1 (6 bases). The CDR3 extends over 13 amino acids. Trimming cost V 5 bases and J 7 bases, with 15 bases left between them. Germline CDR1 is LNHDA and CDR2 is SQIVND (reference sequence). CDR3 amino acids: CASSSHRAEEQYF. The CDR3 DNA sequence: TGTGCCAGTAGTTCCCACAGGGCTGAAGAGCAGTACTTC.

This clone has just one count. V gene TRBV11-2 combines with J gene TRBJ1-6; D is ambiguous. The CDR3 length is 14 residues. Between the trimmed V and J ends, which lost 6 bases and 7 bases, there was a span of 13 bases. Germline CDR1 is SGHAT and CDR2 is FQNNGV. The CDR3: CASSPYSRNSPLHF. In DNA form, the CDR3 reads TGTGCCAGCAGTCCCTATTCGAGGAATTCACCCCTCCACTTT. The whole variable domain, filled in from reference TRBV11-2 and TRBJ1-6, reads EAGVAQSPRYKIIEKRQSVAFWCNPISGHATLYWYQQILGQGPKLLIQFQNNGVVDDSQLPKDRFSAERLKGVDSTLKIQPAKLEDSAVYLCASSPYSRNSPLHFGNGTRLTVT.

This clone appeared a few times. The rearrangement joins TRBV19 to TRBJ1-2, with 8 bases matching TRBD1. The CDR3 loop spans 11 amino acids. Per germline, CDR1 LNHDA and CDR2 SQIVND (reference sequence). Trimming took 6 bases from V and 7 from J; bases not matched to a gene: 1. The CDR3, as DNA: TGTGCCAGTAGGCAGGGGGCTGGCTACACCTTC. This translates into CASRQGAGYTF.

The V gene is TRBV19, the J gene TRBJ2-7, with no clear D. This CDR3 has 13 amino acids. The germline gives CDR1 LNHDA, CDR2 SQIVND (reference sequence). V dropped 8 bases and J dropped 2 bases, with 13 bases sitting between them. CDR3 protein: CASSSTATYEQYF. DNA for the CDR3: TGTGCCAGTTCTTCTACAGCGACCTACGAGCAGTACTTC.

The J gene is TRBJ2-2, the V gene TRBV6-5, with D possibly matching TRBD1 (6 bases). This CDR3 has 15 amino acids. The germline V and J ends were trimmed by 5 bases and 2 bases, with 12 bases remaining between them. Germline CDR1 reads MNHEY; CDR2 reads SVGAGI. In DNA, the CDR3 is TGTGCCAGCAGTGCTGACAGGATTAACACCGGGGAGCTGTTTTTT. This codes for CASSADRINTGELFF.

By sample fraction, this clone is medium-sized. The CDR3: CASSQDLDSYYGYTF. The CDR3 coding sequence is TGTGCCAGCAGCCAAGACCTTGACAGTTACTATGGCTACACCTTC. V usage is TRBV4-2 and J usage is TRBJ1-2; D might be TRBD1 (5 bases). The germline V gene has CDR1 LGHNA and CDR2 YNFKEQ. V was pared by 0 bases and J by 3 bases, with 11 bases between. The CDR3 has 15 amino acids.

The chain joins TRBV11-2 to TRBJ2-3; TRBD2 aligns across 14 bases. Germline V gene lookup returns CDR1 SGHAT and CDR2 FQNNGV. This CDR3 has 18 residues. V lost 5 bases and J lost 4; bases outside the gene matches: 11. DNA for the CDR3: TGTGCCAGCAGCCCCAGACTAGCGGGGGGGCCAGCGTCAGATACGCAGTATTTT. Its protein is CASSPRLAGGPASDTQYF. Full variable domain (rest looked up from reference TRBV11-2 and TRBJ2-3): EAGVAQSPRYKIIEKRQSVAFWCNPISGHATLYWYQQILGQGPKLLIQFQNNGVVDDSQLPKDRFSAERLKGVDSTLKIQPAKLEDSAVYLCASSPRLAGGPASDTQYFGPGTRLTVL.